The 31 T cell receptor beta chains in this list originate from one sample, sequenced in a study of blood T cell repertoires in COVID-19. Some clones are missing from TCRdb's copy, which holds only in-frame ones; the method was immunoSEQ multiplex PCR. The sample includes 140,000 or so clones, 70% to 85% of them seen just once. The sample consisted of PBMCs or T cells enriched from blood (not recorded which). These receptors all stem from a man aged 45-65 years who had recovered from COVID-19.

This chain connects TRBV28 to TRBJ1-2; 9 nucleotides line up with TRBD1. The CDR3 is made up of 14 amino acids. Germline CDR1 MDHEN, CDR2 SYDVKM. Unmatched junction bases numbered 10, after V lost 8 bases and J lost 6 bases. In DNA, the CDR3 is TGTGCCAGCTTTCCCCGGGACAGGGAGGATGGCTACACCTTC. Residues: CASFPRDREDGYTF.

The V and J genes are TRBV4-3 and TRBJ1-4, with TRBD1 as a possible D gene (5 bases). This CDR3 comprises 15 residues. The germline CDR1 and CDR2 sequences are LGHNA and YSLEER. Trimming shortened V by 0 bases and J by 2 bases, and 7 bases separated the two germline ends. The DNA of the CDR3 is TGCGCCAGCAGCCAAGATGGGGGGACTAATGAAAAACTGTTTTTT. Its translation: CASSQDGGTNEKLFF.

This chain links TRBV4-3 with TRBJ1-1; TRBD1 matches 9 bases. The CDR3 has 15 amino acids. Germline CDR1 reads LGHNA; CDR2 reads YSLEER. Trimming removed 0 bases from V and 5 bases from J; junction bases left unmatched: 4. The CDR3 DNA is TGCGCCAGCAGCCAAGAAGGGGACAGGGCTACTGAAGCTTTCTTT. It is translated as CASSQEGDRATEAFF.

Comment on this clone: Other DNA sequences within the sample encode an identical CDR3. The chain links TRBV5-1 to TRBJ1-3; possible D gene TRBD1, 5 bases. From germline, CDR1 is SGHRS and CDR2 YFSETQ. The CDR3 consists of 15 residues. V was shortened by 0 bases and J by 1 base, with 8 bases between the two germline ends. This CDR3 reads CASSLDGGSGNTIYF. The CDR3 coding sequence is TGCGCCAGCAGCTTGGACGGGGGATCTGGAAACACCATATATTTT.

This chain links TRBV7-3 with TRBJ2-2, with 10 positions matching TRBD1. The CDR3 is 17 amino acids. V was clipped by 1 base and J by 0 bases; unmatched bases: 2. The germline V gene has CDR1 SGHTA and CDR2 FQGTGA. Here the CDR3 DNA reads TGTGCCAGCAGCTTAAAAGGACAGGGGGCGAACACCGGGGAGCTGTTTTTT. This encodes CASSLKGQGANTGELFF.

The chain has TRBV7-3 and TRBJ2-1; TRBD2 matches at 8 bases. Looked up from germline, CDR1 is SGHTA and CDR2 is FQGTGA. The CDR3 consists of 17 residues. Germline trimming cut 1 base from V and 0 bases from J; bases unmatched to any gene: 5. CDR3 protein: CASSLRGGGPSYNEQFF. In DNA, the CDR3 is TGTGCCAGCAGCTTAAGGGGCGGGGGGCCCTCCTACAATGAGCAGTTCTTC.

The V and J genes are TRBV28 and TRBJ1-3; tentative D call: TRBD1 (6 bases). This CDR3 has 15 amino acids. The ends were cut back, 8 bases at V and 2 bases at J, with 16 bases in the middle. Germline lookup yields CDR1 MDHEN and CDR2 SYDVKM. Here the CDR3 DNA reads TGTGCCAGCGGAAAAACAGGGAATGCTGGAAACACCATATATTTT. This sequence encodes CASGKTGNAGNTIYF.

This clone has only a few counts. This chain links TRBV6-1 with TRBJ1-6; 7 bases match TRBD1. V dropped 3 bases and J dropped 11; count of bases not matched to a gene: 4. The germline CDR1 and CDR2 sequences are MNHNS and SASEGT. The CDR3 is made up of 13 amino acids. CDR3 amino acids: CASSERGLAPLHF. CDR3 nucleotides: TGTGCCAGCAGTGAGAGGGGGCTCGCACCCCTCCACTTT.

The V call is TRBV7-9, the J call TRBJ2-3; D may be TRBD2 (5 bases). Germline values: CDR1 SEHNR, CDR2 FQNEAQ (reference sequence). This CDR3 has 15 amino acids. Trimming cost V 3 bases and J 2 bases, with 12 bases left between them. CDR3 nucleotides: TGTGCCAGCAGCTTCAGTAAGGAGGCCACAGATACGCAGTATTTT. This codes for CASSFSKEATDTQYF.

J is TRBJ1-5 and V is TRBV5-5, with D possibly being TRBD1 (5 bases). Trimming pared 5 bases from V and 5 bases from J, leaving 17 bases between. This CDR3 contains 15 residues. CDR1 and CDR2 (germline): SGHKS, YYEKEE (reference sequence). CDR3 sequence: CASSWRGGEDQPQHF. DNA of the CDR3: TGTGCCAGCAGTTGGCGGGGGGGAGAAGATCAGCCCCAGCATTTT.

The CDR3 DNA is TGCGCCAGCAGCTTGGCCCCAGGGTCGGATCAGCCCCAGCATTTT. This sequence encodes CASSLAPGSDQPQHF. The gene calls are TRBV5-1 and TRBJ1-5; D is perhaps TRBD1 (5 bases). This CDR3 comprises 15 residues. V shed 0 bases and J shed 5 bases, with 12 bases lying between them. Germline V lookup: CDR1 SGHRS, CDR2 YFSETQ.

This chain connects TRBV19 to TRBJ1-1, with TRBD1 matching 9 bases. V dropped 5 bases and J dropped 6; count of bases not matched to a gene: 10. The CDR3 sequence is 15 residues long. CDR1 LNHDA and CDR2 SQIVND come from the germline V gene (reference sequence). Here the CDR3 reads CASSFGDRAKPEAFF. The DNA of the CDR3 is TGTGCCAGTAGTTTCGGGGACAGGGCTAAACCTGAAGCTTTCTTT.

This chain links TRBV5-5 with TRBJ2-7, with TRBD1 matching 10 bases. From germline, CDR1 is SGHKS and CDR2 YYEKEE (reference sequence). V lost 0 bases to trimming and J lost 5 bases; unmatched junction nucleotides: 11. The CDR3 loop spans 17 amino acids. CDR3 sequence: CASSLVLPGTGAHEQYF. The CDR3 nucleotides are TGTGCCAGCAGCTTGGTTCTCCCCGGGACAGGGGCCCACGAGCAGTACTTC.

The chain combines TRBV7-9 with TRBJ1-4; D might be TRBD1 (5 bases). V gave up 5 bases and J gave up 7 bases, with 14 bases separating them. Germline CDR1 and CDR2: SEHNR and FQNEAQ (reference sequence). CDR3 size: 14 residues. For the CDR3, the DNA is TGTGCCAGCAGCCGCCAGGGTAGGACTGAAAAACTGTTTTTT. It translates to CASSRQGRTEKLFF.

The chain has TRBV7-3 and TRBJ2-7, with TRBD2 matching 11 bases. Germline lookup yields CDR1 SGHTA and CDR2 FQGTGA. The CDR3 totals 15 residues. Trimming cost V 2 bases and J 3 bases; bases outside gene matches: 3. Here the CDR3 DNA reads TGTGCCAGCAGCTTAGCTAGCGGGGGGTACTACGAGCAGTACTTC. This encodes CASSLASGGYYEQYF.

This chain uses TRBV5-1 with TRBJ1-1; 8 nucleotides match TRBD1. V lost 4 bases to trimming and J lost 6 bases; unmatched junction nucleotides: 5. The CDR3 loop spans 13 amino acids. Germline CDR1 is SGHRS and CDR2 is YFSETQ. For the CDR3, the DNA is TGCGCCAGCAGCCGCCGGACAGGGCCTGAAGCTTTCTTT. This sequence encodes CASSRRTGPEAFF.

The V call is TRBV6-2 or TRBV6-3, the J call TRBJ1-5, with a possible D match to TRBD1 (6 bases). The CDR3 contains 16 residues. Trimming stripped 0 bases from V and 3 bases from J, with 12 bases between. CDR1 is MNHEY, CDR2 SVGEGT, per germline. The CDR3 DNA follows: TGTGCCAGCAGTTACTCGGGCGGGGGCTTCAATCAGCCCCAGCATTTT. Amino acid sequence: CASSYSGGGFNQPQHF.

This chain connects TRBV18 to TRBJ2-3, with TRBD2 identical over 10 bases. V shed 4 bases, J shed 2 bases, and the junction held 6 bases outside the gene matches. The CDR3 spans 16 residues. CDR1 is KGHSH, CDR2 LQKENI, per germline. The CDR3 loop is CASSRIAGGTTDTQYF. In nucleotides, the CDR3 is TGTGCCAGCTCACGGATAGCGGGGGGTACCACAGATACGCAGTATTTT.

The chain recombines TRBV4-3 with TRBJ2-5; 10 nucleotides align to TRBD2. The CDR3 contains 19 residues. Germline loops: CDR1 LGHNA, CDR2 YSLEER. The V and J ends lost 1 base and 5 bases, in that order; junction bases with no gene match: 16. DNA for the CDR3: TGCGCCAGCAGCCAAGGCCCAAGGGTAGCGGGAGGCTTTGGGGAGACCCAGTACTTC. It specifies CASSQGPRVAGGFGETQYF.

This clone has a handful of counts. One end of the junction fails to match germline, which may point to a read error. The CDR3 bases are TGTGCTAGCAGCTTAGGAACGGGGGGGCCAGTGGAGACCCAGTACTTC. It is translated as CASSLGTGGPVETQYF. This chain joins TRBV7-7 and TRBJ2-5, with TRBD2 matching over 8 bases. CDR1 and CDR2 (germline): SSHAT, FNYEAQ (reference sequence). This CDR3 contains 16 residues.

The chain employs TRBV28 and TRBJ2-6; 12 bases are shared with TRBD1. From germline, CDR1 is MDHEN and CDR2 SYDVKM. The CDR3 sequence is 22 residues long. The ends lost 8 bases at V and 0 bases at J; junction bases unmatched: 20. The CDR3 sequence: CASGNPAGTGGARSSGANVLTF. The CDR3 DNA follows: TGTGCCAGCGGGAACCCCGCCGGGACAGGGGGCGCTCGTAGCTCTGGGGCCAACGTCCTGACTTTC.

The chain couples TRBV5-4 to TRBJ2-2; possible D gene TRBD1, 5 bases. Looked up from germline, CDR1 is SGHNT and CDR2 is YYREEE (reference sequence). CDR3 length equals 14 residues. V was shortened by 3 bases and J by 6 bases, with 12 bases between the two germline ends. The chain's CDR3 is CASSWAGKAGELFF. The CDR3 nucleotides are TGTGCCAGCAGCTGGGCAGGGAAGGCCGGGGAGCTGTTTTTT.

The chain recombines TRBV7-2 with TRBJ2-5; 14 positions match TRBD2. This CDR3 has 15 amino acids. Per germline, CDR1 SGHTA and CDR2 FQGNSA. The junction had 1 base not matched to a gene; V was cut back by 5 bases and J by 2 bases. The CDR3 region has the DNA TGTGCCAGCAGCAGGACTAGCGGGGGGCAAGAGACCCAGTACTTC. As protein: CASSRTSGGQETQYF.

This clone appeared once. This chain connects TRBV5-1 to TRBJ1-4; D is possibly TRBD1 (6 bases). CDR1 and CDR2 from the germline V gene are SGHRS and YFSETQ. This CDR3 comprises 14 residues. The V gene lost 0 bases and the J gene lost 9 bases, with 12 bases spanning the gap. CDR3 sequence: CASSLEAGDQKLFF. The CDR3 DNA reads as TGCGCCAGCAGCTTGGAGGCAGGGGATCAAAAACTGTTTTTT.

Concerning this clone: The sample has other DNA sequences that encode this CDR3 too. V usage is TRBV7-9 and J usage is TRBJ2-7; D gene ambiguous. The length of the CDR3 is 11 residues. Trimming pared 5 bases from V and 3 bases from J, leaving 5 bases between. CDR1 and CDR2 (germline): SEHNR, FQNEAQ (reference sequence). The CDR3 DNA follows: TGTGCCAGCAGCCCGAGCTACGAGCAGTACTTC. As protein: CASSPSYEQYF.

This clone was seen a few times. The chain is built from TRBV7-8 and TRBJ2-2; 10 bases map to TRBD2. Germline CDR1 reads SGHVS; CDR2 reads FQNEAQ. Trimming removed 0 bases from V and 4 bases from J; junction bases left unmatched: 5. This CDR3 comprises 17 residues. The CDR3 nucleotides read TGTGCCAGCAGCTTAGCAGCGGGGGGGCCGGGCACCGGGGAGCTGTTTTTT. It codes for CASSLAAGGPGTGELFF.

The CDR3 spells CASSRSADGYTF. In DNA form, the CDR3 reads TGTGCCAGCAGCCGCTCGGCGGATGGCTACACCTTC. This chain links TRBV3-1 (or the pseudogene TRBV3-2) with TRBJ1-2; D remains ambiguous. The CDR3 is made up of 12 amino acids. Germline CDR1 is LGHDT and CDR2 is YNNKEL (reference sequence). V lost 4 bases and J 6 bases, leaving 9 bases between the germline ends.

CDR3 region: CASSRNRDGYGYTF. DNA for the CDR3: TGCGCCAGCAGCCGAAACAGGGACGGCTATGGCTACACCTTC. This chain connects TRBV4-3 to TRBJ1-2, with D tentatively TRBD1 (6 bases). CDR3 length: 14 amino acids. Germline CDR1 reads LGHNA; CDR2 reads YSLEER. V was shortened by 4 bases and J by 4 bases, with 13 bases between the two germline ends.

The chain combines TRBV5-5 with TRBJ2-7, with TRBD1 matching over 12 bases. The germline gives CDR1 SGHKS, CDR2 YYEKEE (reference sequence). J lost 7 bases, V lost 0 bases, and 8 bases had no gene match. The CDR3 extends over 16 amino acids. CDR3 loop: CASSLAPGQGAGEQYF. CDR3 DNA sequence: TGTGCCAGCAGCTTGGCCCCGGGACAGGGGGCAGGGGAGCAGTACTTC. The whole variable domain, remainder taken from reference TRBV5-5 and TRBJ2-7, is DAGVTQSPTHLIKTRGQQVTLRCSPISGHKSVSWYQQVLGQGPQFIFQYYEKEERGRGNFPDRFSARQFPNYSSELNVNALLLGDSALYLCASSLAPGQGAGEQYFGPGTRLTVT.

J is TRBJ1-2 and V is TRBV25-1; TRBD1 matches 8 bases. This CDR3 contains 14 residues. Germline CDR1 MGHDK, CDR2 SYGVNS. The ends lost 8 bases at V and 4 bases at J; junction bases unmatched: 9. The CDR3 DNA follows: TGTGCCAGCCTCCCCAGGGGGCGTAGCTATGGCTACACCTTC. Protein product: CASLPRGRSYGYTF.

This clone is a singleton in its sample. The chain links TRBV5-5 to TRBJ1-2, with a tentative D call TRBD1 (5 bases). The CDR3 spans 17 residues. Per germline, CDR1 SGHKS and CDR2 YYEKEE (reference sequence). With 0 bases removed from V and 12 bases from J, the gap between germline ends came to 27 bases. CDR3 residues: CASSLAEAFPGLPLDTF. The CDR3, as DNA: TGTGCCAGCAGCTTGGCCGAAGCCTTTCCGGGACTCCCCCTAGACACCTTC.